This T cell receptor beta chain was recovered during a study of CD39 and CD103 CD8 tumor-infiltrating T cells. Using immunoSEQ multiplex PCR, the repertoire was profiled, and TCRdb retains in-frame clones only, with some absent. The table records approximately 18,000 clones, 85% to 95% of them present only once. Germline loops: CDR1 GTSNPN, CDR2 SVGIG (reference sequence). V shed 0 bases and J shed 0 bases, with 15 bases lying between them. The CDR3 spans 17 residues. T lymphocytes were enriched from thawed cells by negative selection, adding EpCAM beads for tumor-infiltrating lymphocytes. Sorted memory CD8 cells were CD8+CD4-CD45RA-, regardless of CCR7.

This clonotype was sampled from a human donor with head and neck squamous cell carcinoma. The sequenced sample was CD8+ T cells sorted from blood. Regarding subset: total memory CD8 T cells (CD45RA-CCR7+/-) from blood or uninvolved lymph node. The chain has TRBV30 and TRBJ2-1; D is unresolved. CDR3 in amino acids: CAWSVIRLRSSYNEQFF. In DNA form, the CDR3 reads TGTGCCTGGAGTGTAATTCGGCTGAGGAGCTCCTACAATGAGCAGTTCTTC.